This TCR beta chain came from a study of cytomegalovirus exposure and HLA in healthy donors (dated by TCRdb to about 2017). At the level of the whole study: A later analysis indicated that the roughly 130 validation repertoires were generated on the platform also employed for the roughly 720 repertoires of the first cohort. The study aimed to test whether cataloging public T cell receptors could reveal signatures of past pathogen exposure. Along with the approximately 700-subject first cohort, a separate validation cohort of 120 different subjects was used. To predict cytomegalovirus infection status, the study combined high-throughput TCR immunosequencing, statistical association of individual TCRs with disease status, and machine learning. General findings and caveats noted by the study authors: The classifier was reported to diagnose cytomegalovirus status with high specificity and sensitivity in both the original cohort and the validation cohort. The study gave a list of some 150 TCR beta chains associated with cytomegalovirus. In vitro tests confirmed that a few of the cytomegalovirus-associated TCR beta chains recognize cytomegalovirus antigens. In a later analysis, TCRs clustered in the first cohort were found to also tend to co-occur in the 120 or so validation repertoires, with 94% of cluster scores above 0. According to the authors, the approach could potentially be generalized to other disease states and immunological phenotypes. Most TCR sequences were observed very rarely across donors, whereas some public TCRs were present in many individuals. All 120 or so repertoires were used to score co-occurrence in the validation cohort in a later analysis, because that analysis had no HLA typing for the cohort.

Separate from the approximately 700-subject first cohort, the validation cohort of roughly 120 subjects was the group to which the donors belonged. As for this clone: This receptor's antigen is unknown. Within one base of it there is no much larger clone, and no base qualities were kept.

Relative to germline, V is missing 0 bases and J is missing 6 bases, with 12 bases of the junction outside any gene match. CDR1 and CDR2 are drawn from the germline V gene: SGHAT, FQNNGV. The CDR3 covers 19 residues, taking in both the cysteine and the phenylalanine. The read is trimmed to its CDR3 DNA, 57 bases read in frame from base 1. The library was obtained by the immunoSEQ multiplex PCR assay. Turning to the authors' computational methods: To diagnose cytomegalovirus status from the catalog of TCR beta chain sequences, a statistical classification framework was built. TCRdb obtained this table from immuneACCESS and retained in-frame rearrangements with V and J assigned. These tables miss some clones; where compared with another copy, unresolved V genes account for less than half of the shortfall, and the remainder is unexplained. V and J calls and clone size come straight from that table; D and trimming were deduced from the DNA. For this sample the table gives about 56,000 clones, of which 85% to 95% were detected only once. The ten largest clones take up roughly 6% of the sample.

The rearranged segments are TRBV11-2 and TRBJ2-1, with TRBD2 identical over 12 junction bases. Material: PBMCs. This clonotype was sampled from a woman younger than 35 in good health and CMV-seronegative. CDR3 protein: CASSLDPWLAGGLGNEQFF. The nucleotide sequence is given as TGTGCCAGCAGCTTAGACCCTTGGCTAGCGGGGGGGCTAGGCAATGAGCAGTTCTTC.